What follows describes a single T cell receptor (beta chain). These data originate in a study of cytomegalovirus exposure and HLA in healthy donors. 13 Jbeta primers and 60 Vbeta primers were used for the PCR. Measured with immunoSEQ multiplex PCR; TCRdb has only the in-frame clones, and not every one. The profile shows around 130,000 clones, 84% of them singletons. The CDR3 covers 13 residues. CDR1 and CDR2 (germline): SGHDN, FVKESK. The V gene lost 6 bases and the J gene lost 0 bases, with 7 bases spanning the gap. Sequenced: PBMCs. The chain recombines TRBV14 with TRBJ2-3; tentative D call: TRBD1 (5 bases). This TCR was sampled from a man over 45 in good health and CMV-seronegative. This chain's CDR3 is CASRRGSTDTQYF. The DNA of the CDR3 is TGTGCCAGCAGAAGGGGTAGCACAGATACGCAGTATTTT.